The 28 T cell receptor beta chains presented below share a single source sample, sequenced in a study of blood T cell repertoires in COVID-19 (dated by TCRdb to 2020 to 2022). Library prep was done by the immunoSEQ multiplex PCR assay. This is the immuneACCESS table as TCRdb keeps it, with only in-frame sequences that have V and J called. A part of the clones is gone; compared with another copy, unresolved V genes explain less than half, and the rest is unexplained. Here the sample has 300,000 or so clones; 65% to 85% occur a single time. The ten largest clones add up to 1% to 1.5% of the sample. Sequenced material: peripheral blood. The receptors were sampled from a woman in her fifties or sixties with acute or convalescent COVID-19.

This chain connects TRBV27 to TRBJ2-7; D call uncertain. Germline CDR1 and CDR2: MNHEY and SMNVEV (reference sequence). The CDR3 is 11 residues long. Trimming took 3 bases from V and 2 from J, leaving 2 bases between them. The CDR3 here is CASSFAYEQYV. The DNA for the CDR3 is TGTGCCAGCAGTTTCGCCTACGAGCAGTACGTC.

The rearrangement links TRBV10-3 to TRBJ2-5; 9 bases align to TRBD2. The germline V gene encodes CDR1 ENHRY and CDR2 SYGVKD. The length of the CDR3 is 14 residues. J lost 2 bases, V lost 3 bases, and 1 base had no gene match. CDR3: CAISDLAGQETQYF. Here the CDR3 DNA reads TGTGCCATCAGTGACCTAGCGGGACAAGAGACCCAGTACTTC.

J is TRBJ1-2 and V is TRBV29-1; 11 bases match TRBD1. Per germline, CDR1 SQVTM and CDR2 ANQGSEA. The V and J ends lost 4 bases and 4 bases, in that order; junction bases with no gene match: 5. The CDR3 has 14 amino acids. CDR3 bases: TGCAGCGTTGGGACAGGGGGCCTAGGCTATGGCTACACCTTC. Translating it yields CSVGTGGLGYGYTF.

The rearrangement joins TRBV19 to TRBJ2-1, with TRBD2 identical over 16 bases. The germline V gene encodes CDR1 LNHDA and CDR2 SQIVND (reference sequence). V lost 3 bases, J lost 6 bases, and 5 bases stayed unmatched. The CDR3 consists of 17 residues. This CDR3 is CASSIGTSGRASNEQFF. The CDR3 region has the DNA TGTGCCAGTAGTATCGGGACTAGCGGGAGGGCAAGCAATGAGCAGTTCTTC.

The chain employs TRBV19 and TRBJ1-5; D unclear. The germline V and J ends were trimmed by 8 bases and 2 bases, with 4 bases remaining between them. Germline CDR1 LNHDA, CDR2 SQIVND (reference sequence). The CDR3 has 11 amino acids. In nucleotides, the CDR3 is TGTGCCAGTGGAGGCAATCAGCCCCAGCATTTT. It specifies CASGGNQPQHF.

This sequence joins TRBV24-1 and TRBJ1-4; TRBD1 is a possible D gene (5 bases). V lost 4 bases and J lost 6, with 14 bases in between. CDR3 size: 15 residues. Looked up from germline, CDR1 is KGHDR and CDR2 is SFDVKD. This chain's CDR3 is CATSEGGRADEKLFF. CDR3 coding DNA: TGTGCCACCAGTGAAGGTGGCAGGGCGGATGAAAAACTGTTTTTT.

The V and J genes are TRBV3-1 (or the pseudogene TRBV3-2) and TRBJ2-7; D is uncertain. Trimming took off 0 bases at V and 3 bases at J, with 6 bases between the two ends. CDR3 length: 13 amino acids. Germline V gene sequence: CDR1 LGHDT, CDR2 YNNKEL (reference sequence). This chain's CDR3 is CASSQEAVYEQYF. Here the CDR3 DNA reads TGTGCCAGCAGCCAAGAGGCAGTCTACGAGCAGTACTTC.

The table lists this clone with a count of one. The V and J genes are TRBV7-9 and TRBJ2-4; weak D call: TRBD2 (5 bases). V lost 10 bases and J 4 bases, leaving 14 bases between the germline ends. This CDR3 has 13 residues. Germline V lookup: CDR1 SEHNR, CDR2 FQNEAQ (reference sequence). The CDR3 here is CATSSTGKNIQYF. CDR3 coding DNA: TGTGCCACCTCCTCGACGGGGAAAAACATTCAGTACTTC.

The rearrangement links TRBV2 to TRBJ2-5, with a weak D call TRBD1 (6 bases). Trimming cost V 8 bases and J 5 bases, with 18 bases left between them. This CDR3 spans 14 amino acids. CDR1 is SNHLY and CDR2 is FYNNEI in the germline V gene. As DNA, the CDR3 is TGTGCCAGCTCCCTTAGCAGGGGTCAGGAGACCCAGTACTTC. This codes for CASSLSRGQETQYF.

The chain has TRBV11-1 and TRBJ2-1; D is uncertain. V shed 0 bases and J shed 0 bases, with 9 bases lying between them. The length of the CDR3 is 16 residues. Per the germline V gene, CDR1 is SGHAT and CDR2 is FQDESV (reference sequence). The CDR3, as DNA: TGTGCCAGCAGCTTAGCAGTGGTGAGCTCCTACAATGAGCAGTTCTTC. Protein product: CASSLAVVSSYNEQFF. Variable domain in full (rest from reference TRBV11-1 and TRBJ2-1): EAEVAQSPRYKITEKSQAVAFWCDPISGHATLYWYRQILGQGPELLVQFQDESVVDDSQLPKDRFSAERLKGVDSTLKIQPAELGDSAMYLCASSLAVVSSYNEQFFGPGTRLTVL.

The V and J genes are TRBV24-1 and TRBJ2-4; the match to TRBD1 covers 7 bases. CDR1 KGHDR and CDR2 SFDVKD come from the germline V gene. The V segment lost 4 bases and the J segment 4 bases; nucleotides outside the gene matches: 6. CDR3 size: 15 residues. The CDR3 DNA sequence: TGTGCCACCAGTGAGGGGACAGAGGTAAAAAACATTCAGTACTTC. Translation: CATSEGTEVKNIQYF.

The chain links TRBV27 to TRBJ1-2; 11 bases match TRBD1. This CDR3 has 15 residues. CDR1 is MNHEY and CDR2 is SMNVEV in the germline V gene (reference sequence). V lost 5 bases and J lost 7; bases outside the gene matches: 9. The CDR3 sequence is CASSPSGQGESGYTF. The CDR3 region has the DNA TGTGCCAGCAGTCCATCGGGACAGGGGGAGAGTGGCTACACCTTC.

V usage is TRBV11-2 and J usage is TRBJ2-7; 10 bases are shared with TRBD1. V trimming: 10 bases; J trimming: 4 bases; junction bases outside the gene matches: 7. The CDR3 runs to 13 residues. CDR1 is SGHAT and CDR2 is FQNNGV in the germline V gene. CDR3 bases: TGTGCCACCAGACAGGGGGCAGGGTACGAGCAGTACTTC. Translated: CATRQGAGYEQYF.

This chain connects TRBV3-1 (or the pseudogene TRBV3-2) to TRBJ1-2, with 7 bases aligning to TRBD1. There are 17 residues in the CDR3. V shed 4 bases, J shed 8 bases, and the junction held 19 bases outside the gene matches. Germline CDR1 is LGHDT and CDR2 is YNNKEL (reference sequence). The DNA of the CDR3 is TGTGCCAGCAGCCTACAGGGCCCAGAACAGGGGATGAGAGGCTACACCTTC. This codes for CASSLQGPEQGMRGYTF.

The rearrangement links TRBV5-4 to TRBJ1-2, with D possibly TRBD1 on 5 matching bases. This CDR3 has 13 residues. Deletions cut 2 bases from V and 6 bases from J, with 11 bases between. Per germline, CDR1 SGHNT and CDR2 YYREEE (reference sequence). The CDR3 sequence: CASSFQGFDGYTF. The CDR3 region has the DNA TGTGCCAGCAGCTTTCAGGGTTTCGATGGCTACACCTTC.

The chain uses TRBV7-2 and TRBJ1-2, with no clear D. Per germline, CDR1 SGHTA and CDR2 FQGNSA. The V and J ends lost 1 base and 7 bases respectively, with 13 bases between them. This CDR3 contains 14 residues. DNA for the CDR3: TGTGCCAGCAGCTTAGTTGGAGCGCTGGGTGGCTACACCTTC. Amino acid sequence: CASSLVGALGGYTF.

The rearrangement links TRBV28 to TRBJ1-2; the D gene is possibly TRBD1 (5 bases). Germline V gene sequence: CDR1 MDHEN, CDR2 SYDVKM. This CDR3 is 15 amino acids long. Trimming stripped 5 bases from V and 2 bases from J, with 15 bases between. In DNA form, the CDR3 reads TGTGCCAGCAGTCCCCCGGACACCAACAACTATGGCTACACCTTC. It is translated as CASSPPDTNNYGYTF.

The gene calls are TRBV30 and TRBJ1-2, with D unclear. The V and J ends lost 0 bases and 7 bases respectively, with 15 bases between them. The CDR3 covers 14 residues. Germline V gene data show CDR1 as GTSNPN and CDR2 as SVGIG (reference sequence). The CDR3 nucleotides read TGTGCCTGGAGTGTAGGGCCGAGGAGGAGTGGCTACACCTTC. This sequence encodes CAWSVGPRRSGYTF.

V is TRBV19 and J is TRBJ2-5, with D tentatively TRBD2 (5 bases). The V gene lost 5 bases and the J gene lost 2 bases, with 18 bases spanning the gap. CDR1 and CDR2 (germline): LNHDA, SQIVND (reference sequence). This CDR3 spans 16 amino acids. The CDR3 DNA is TGTGCCAGTAGTGCACGGCTCGGACTGGGGCAAGAGACCCAGTACTTC. The encoded protein is CASSARLGLGQETQYF.

This clone was picked up a small number of times. V and J are TRBV30 and TRBJ2-3; tentatively, D is TRBD1 (6 bases). The CDR3 runs to 17 residues. Trimming took off 0 bases at V and 2 bases at J, with 18 bases between the two ends. Germline CDR1 reads GTSNPN; CDR2 reads SVGIG (reference sequence). The CDR3 is CAWSVHKTGPNTDTQYF. As DNA, the CDR3 is TGTGCCTGGAGTGTCCATAAGACAGGACCTAACACAGATACGCAGTATTTT.

V is TRBV30 and J is TRBJ1-6; TRBD1 is a possible D gene (5 bases). Germline V lookup: CDR1 GTSNPN, CDR2 SVGIG (reference sequence). The germline V and J ends were trimmed by 3 bases and 10 bases, with 25 bases remaining between them. The CDR3 is 17 amino acids. The CDR3, as DNA: TGTGCCTGGAGCCCCGGTTGGGGGGAGGGCCTCCTGTCACCCCTCCACTTT. As protein: CAWSPGWGEGLLSPLHF. Full variable domain (missing parts from reference TRBV30 and TRBJ1-6): SQTIHQWPATLVQPVGSPLSLECTVEGTSNPNLYWYRQAAGRGLQLLFYSVGIGQISSEVPQNLSASRPQDRQFILSSKKLLLSDSGFYLCAWSPGWGEGLLSPLHFGNGTRLTVT.

The rearrangement links TRBV21-1 to TRBJ2-7; no DNA check was done on the table's D call, TRBD1. TRBV21-1 is deemed a pseudogene. This CDR3 contains 16 residues. The chain's CDR3 is CASSGRQGKSSYEQYV. As DNA, the CDR3 is TGTGCCAGCAGCGGACGACAGGGGAAGAGCTCCTACGAGCAGTACGTC.

The chain uses TRBV29-1 and TRBJ1-3, with no clear D. Deletions cut 3 bases from V and 2 bases from J, with 8 bases between. Germline CDR1 and CDR2: SQVTM and ANQGSEA. The CDR3 consists of 13 residues. CDR3: CSVDSEAGNTIYF. The CDR3 nucleotides are TGCAGCGTTGACTCCGAGGCTGGAAACACCATATATTTT.

The sample holds a few counts of this clone. The V call is TRBV2, the J call TRBJ1-2, with 9 bases matching TRBD1. CDR1 and CDR2 (germline): SNHLY, FYNNEI. The length of the CDR3 is 15 residues. Trimming removed 6 bases from V and 7 bases from J; junction bases left unmatched: 12. CDR3 sequence reads: CASSQNPTGGSGYTF. The CDR3 DNA reads as TGTGCCAGCAGCCAGAACCCTACAGGGGGCTCTGGCTACACCTTC.

This chain joins TRBV10-3 and TRBJ1-2; TRBD1 aligns across 8 bases. J gave up 5 bases and V 4 bases, and 6 bases lay outside the gene matches. From germline, CDR1 is ENHRY and CDR2 SYGVKD. The CDR3 is made up of 14 amino acids. CDR3 DNA sequence: TGTGCCATCAGTGCCGACAGGGGTTCGTATGGCTACACCTTC. Protein: CAISADRGSYGYTF.

This clone was counted a single time. The CDR3 sequence: CASSLTPGLPTGELFF. The CDR3 DNA reads as TGCGCCAGCAGCCTCACCCCGGGACTACCCACCGGGGAGCTGTTTTTT. The gene calls are TRBV5-1 and TRBJ2-2, with 7 bases fitting TRBD2. The CDR3 loop spans 16 amino acids. Germline CDR1 is SGHRS and CDR2 is YFSETQ. V shed 4 bases and J 4 bases; nucleotides not matched to a gene: 10.

The gene calls are TRBV27 and TRBJ1-1, with 8 bases identical to TRBD1. Unmatched junction bases numbered 6, after V lost 5 bases and J lost 7 bases. CDR3 size: 13 residues. Germline V gene lookup returns CDR1 MNHEY and CDR2 SMNVEV (reference sequence). CDR3 region: CASSLSGGYEAFF. The CDR3 region has the DNA TGTGCCAGCAGTCTCTCAGGGGGCTATGAAGCTTTCTTT.

The rearrangement links TRBV5-1 to TRBJ2-5, with D perhaps matching TRBD1 (5 bases). Trimming pared 0 bases from V and 5 bases from J, leaving 14 bases between. CDR1 SGHRS and CDR2 YFSETQ come from the germline V gene. This CDR3 spans 15 amino acids. The CDR3 region has the DNA TGCGCCAGCAGCTTGGACGGGCAGGGTTCGGAGACCCAGTACTTC. Its protein product is CASSLDGQGSETQYF.